This entry describes one T cell receptor beta chain. Original handling: Amplification from reference gene primers served as the basis for estimated nucleated cell counts. Libraries were prepared by immunoSEQ multiplex PCR; TCRdb keeps only in-frame clonotypes and omits some of them. The DNA was the basis for D and trimming; V, J and clone size are from that table. The repertoire holds under 350,000 clones, with around nine tenths as singletons. These data belong to a study of blood T cell repertoires in COVID-19. The receptor was derived from a man aged 35 to 55 with acute or convalescent COVID-19. The sample was peripheral blood.

The CDR3 loop is CASSQVGRDGWEKLFF. The CDR3 DNA reads as TGTGCCAGCAGCCAAGTGGGCCGCGACGGATGGGAAAAACTGTTTTTT. V usage is TRBV3-1 (or the pseudogene TRBV3-2) and J usage is TRBJ1-4; D is unresolved. Germline V gives CDR1 LGHDT, CDR2 YNNKEL (reference sequence). Trimming pared 1 base from V and 8 bases from J, leaving 17 bases between. The CDR3 extends over 16 amino acids.